This TCR beta chain was profiled in a study of shared clonotypes between healthy human individuals. Study in general: Per donor, three plates held CD4 naive cells, three held CD4 memory, two held CD8 naive and one held CD8 memory.

Of note for this clone: Its cognate antigen is unknown.

Points from the study as a whole: Non-shared clonotypes had lower generation probabilities than clonotypes shared by all four sorted-subset donors. Represented diversity, genetic and exposure-history alike, was limited by few donors.

Profiling relied on immunoSEQ multiplex PCR, and the TCRdb table lists in-frame clones only, not all of them. The table includes hundreds of thousands of clones, about 96% detected once. CD45RO-negative, CCR7-positively selected cells formed the naive CD8 fraction, excluding terminally differentiated effector memory CD45RA+ cells. The clonotype originates from a young woman in good health. Source material: naive CD8+ T cells sorted from blood.

The CDR3 DNA reads as TGTGCCAGCAGCTACCCCCCTAGGGAGGGGCCCGGGACCACTGAAGCTTTCTTT. The encoded protein is CASSYPPREGPGTTEAFF. The chain has TRBV13 and TRBJ1-1; TRBD1 is a possible D gene (5 bases). The length of the CDR3 is 18 residues. Germline V lookup: CDR1 PRHDT, CDR2 FYEKMQ (reference sequence). Trimming took off 4 bases at V and 4 bases at J, with 25 bases between the two ends.